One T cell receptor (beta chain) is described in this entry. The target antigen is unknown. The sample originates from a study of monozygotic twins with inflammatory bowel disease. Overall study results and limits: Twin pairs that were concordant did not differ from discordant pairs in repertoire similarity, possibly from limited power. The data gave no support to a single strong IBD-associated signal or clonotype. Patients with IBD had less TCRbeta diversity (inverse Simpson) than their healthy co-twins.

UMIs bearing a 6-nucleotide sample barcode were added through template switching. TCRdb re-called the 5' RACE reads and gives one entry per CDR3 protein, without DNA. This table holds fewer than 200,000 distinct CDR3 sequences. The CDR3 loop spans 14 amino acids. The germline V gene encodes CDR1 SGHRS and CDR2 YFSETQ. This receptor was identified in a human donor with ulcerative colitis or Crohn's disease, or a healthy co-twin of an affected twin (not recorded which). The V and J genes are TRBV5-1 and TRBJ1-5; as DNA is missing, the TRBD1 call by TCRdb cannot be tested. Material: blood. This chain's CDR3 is CASSEQGNSQPQHF.